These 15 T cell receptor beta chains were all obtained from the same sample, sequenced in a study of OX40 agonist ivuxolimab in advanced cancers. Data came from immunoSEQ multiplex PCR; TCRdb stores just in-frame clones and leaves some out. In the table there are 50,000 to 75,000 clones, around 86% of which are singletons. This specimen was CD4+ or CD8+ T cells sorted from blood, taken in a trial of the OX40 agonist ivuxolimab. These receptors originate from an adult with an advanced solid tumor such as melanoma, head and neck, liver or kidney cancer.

Here the CDR3 DNA reads TGCGCCAGCAGCCAAGAAAGCGGGGGCTTTTACAATGAGCAGTTCTTC. It is translated as CASSQESGGFYNEQFF. This sequence joins TRBV4-3 and TRBJ2-1; 8 bases are shared with TRBD2. The CDR3 is made up of 16 amino acids. CDR1 is LGHNA and CDR2 is YSLEER in the germline V gene. Unmatched junction bases numbered 5, after V lost 0 bases and J lost 4 bases.

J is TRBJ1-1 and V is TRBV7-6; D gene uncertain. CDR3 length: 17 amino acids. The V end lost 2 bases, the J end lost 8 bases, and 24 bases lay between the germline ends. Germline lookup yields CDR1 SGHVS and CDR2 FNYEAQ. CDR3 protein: CASSLSNIVASTPEAFF. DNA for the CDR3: TGTGCCAGCAGCTTATCCAACATTGTGGCGTCAACTCCCGAAGCTTTCTTT.

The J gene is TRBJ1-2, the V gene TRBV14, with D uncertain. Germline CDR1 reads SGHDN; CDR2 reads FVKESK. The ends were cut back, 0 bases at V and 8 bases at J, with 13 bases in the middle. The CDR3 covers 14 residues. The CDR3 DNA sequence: TGTGCCAGCAGCCAAGATTTGAACTCCTACGGCTACACCTTC. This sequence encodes CASSQDLNSYGYTF.

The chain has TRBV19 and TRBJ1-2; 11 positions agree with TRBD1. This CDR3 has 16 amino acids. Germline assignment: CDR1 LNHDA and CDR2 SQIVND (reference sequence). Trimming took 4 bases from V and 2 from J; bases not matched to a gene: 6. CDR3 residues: CASSRGQGGSNYGYTF. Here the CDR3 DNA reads TGTGCCAGTAGTAGGGGACAGGGGGGCTCAAACTATGGCTACACCTTC.

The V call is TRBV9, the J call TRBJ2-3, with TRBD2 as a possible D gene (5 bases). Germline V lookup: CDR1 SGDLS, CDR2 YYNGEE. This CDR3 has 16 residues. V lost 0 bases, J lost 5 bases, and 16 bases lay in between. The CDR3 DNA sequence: TGTGCCAGCAGCGTAGCGATGAGGGCCGACGGAGATACGCAGTATTTT. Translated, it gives CASSVAMRADGDTQYF.

Here the CDR3 DNA reads TGCGCCAGCAGCCAACCCAGGACCTCTGGGGCCAACGTCCTGACTTTC. This sequence encodes CASSQPRTSGANVLTF. The gene calls are TRBV4-1 and TRBJ2-6; no definite D call. Germline CDR1 reads MGHRA; CDR2 reads YSYEKL. This CDR3 contains 16 residues. V was trimmed by 2 bases and J by 0 bases, leaving 8 bases between them.

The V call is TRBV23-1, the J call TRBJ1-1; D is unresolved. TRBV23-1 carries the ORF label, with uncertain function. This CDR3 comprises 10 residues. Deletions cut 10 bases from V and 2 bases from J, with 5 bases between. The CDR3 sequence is CATKNTEAFF. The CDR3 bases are TGCGCCACGAAAAACACTGAAGCTTTCTTT.

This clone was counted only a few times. Here the CDR3 DNA reads TGTGCCAGTAGTATCCCAGGGGACTCACCCCTCCACTTT. This sequence encodes CASSIPGDSPLHF. V and J are TRBV19 and TRBJ1-6, with D possibly being TRBD1 (6 bases). The CDR3 runs 13 residues. Trimming stripped 3 bases from V and 10 bases from J, with 10 bases between. Germline V gives CDR1 LNHDA, CDR2 SQIVND (reference sequence).

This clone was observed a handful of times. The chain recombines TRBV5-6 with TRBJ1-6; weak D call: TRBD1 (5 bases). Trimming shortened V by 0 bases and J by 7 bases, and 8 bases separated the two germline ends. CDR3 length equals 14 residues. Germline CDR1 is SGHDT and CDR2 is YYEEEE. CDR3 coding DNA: TGTGCCAGCAGCTTGGCTGGGGACAATTCACCCCTCCACTTT. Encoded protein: CASSLAGDNSPLHF. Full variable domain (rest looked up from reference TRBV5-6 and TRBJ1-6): DAGVTQSPTHLIKTRGQQVTLRCSPKSGHDTVSWYQQALGQGPQFIFQYYEEEERQRGNFPDRFSGHQFPNYSSELNVNALLLGDSALYLCASSLAGDNSPLHFGNGTRLTVT.

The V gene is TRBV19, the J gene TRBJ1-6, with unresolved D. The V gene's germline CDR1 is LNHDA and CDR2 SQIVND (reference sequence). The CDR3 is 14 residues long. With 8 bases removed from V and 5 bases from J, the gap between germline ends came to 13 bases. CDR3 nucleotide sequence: TGTGCCAGTGAGCTCACGGGGAATAATTCACCCCTCCACTTT. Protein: CASELTGNNSPLHF. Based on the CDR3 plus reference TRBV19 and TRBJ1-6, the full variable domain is DGGITQSPKYLFRKEGQNVTLSCEQNLNHDAMYWYRQDPGQGLRLIYYSQIVNDFQKGDIAEGYSVSREKKESFPLTVTSAQKNPTAFYLCASELTGNNSPLHFGNGTRLTVT.

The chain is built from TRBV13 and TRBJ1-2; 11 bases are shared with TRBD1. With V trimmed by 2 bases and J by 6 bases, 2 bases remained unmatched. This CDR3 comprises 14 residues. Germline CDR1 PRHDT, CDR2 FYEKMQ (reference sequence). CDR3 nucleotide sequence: TGTGCCAGCAGCTTACGGGGACAGGGGGATGGCTACACCTTC. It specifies CASSLRGQGDGYTF.

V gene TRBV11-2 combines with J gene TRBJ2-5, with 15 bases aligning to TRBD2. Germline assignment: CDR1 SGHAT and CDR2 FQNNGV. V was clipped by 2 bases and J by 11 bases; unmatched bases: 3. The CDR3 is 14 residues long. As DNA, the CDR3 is TGTGCCAGCAGCTTATCTGGACTAGCGGGGGGGCAGTACTTC. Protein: CASSLSGLAGGQYF. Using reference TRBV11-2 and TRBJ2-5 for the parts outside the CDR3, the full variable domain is EAGVAQSPRYKIIEKRQSVAFWCNPISGHATLYWYQQILGQGPKLLIQFQNNGVVDDSQLPKDRFSAERLKGVDSTLKIQPAKLEDSAVYLCASSLSGLAGGQYFGPGTRLLVL.

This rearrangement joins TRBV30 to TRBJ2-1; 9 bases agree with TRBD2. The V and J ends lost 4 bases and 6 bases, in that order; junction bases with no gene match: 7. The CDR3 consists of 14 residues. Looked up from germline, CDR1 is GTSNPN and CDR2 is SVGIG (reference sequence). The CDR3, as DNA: TGTGCCTGGAAAGGCGGGGGGGCGGTCAATGAGCAGTTCTTC. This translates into CAWKGGGAVNEQFF.

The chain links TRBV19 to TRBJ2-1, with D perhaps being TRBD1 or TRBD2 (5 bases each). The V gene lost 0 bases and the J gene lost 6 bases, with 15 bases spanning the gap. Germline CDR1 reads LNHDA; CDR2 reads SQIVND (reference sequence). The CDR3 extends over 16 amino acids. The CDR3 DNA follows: TGTGCCAGTAGTATAGATCTATTCGGGGCCCCCAATGAGCAGTTCTTC. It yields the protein CASSIDLFGAPNEQFF. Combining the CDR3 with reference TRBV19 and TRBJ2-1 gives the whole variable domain DGGITQSPKYLFRKEGQNVTLSCEQNLNHDAMYWYRQDPGQGLRLIYYSQIVNDFQKGDIAEGYSVSREKKESFPLTVTSAQKNPTAFYLCASSIDLFGAPNEQFFGPGTRLTVL.

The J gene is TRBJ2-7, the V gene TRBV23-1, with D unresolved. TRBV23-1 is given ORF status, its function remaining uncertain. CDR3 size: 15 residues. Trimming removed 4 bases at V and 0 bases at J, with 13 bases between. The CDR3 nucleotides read TGCGCCAGCAGTCCGACCGGAGCCGGCTCCTACGAGCAGTACTTC. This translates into CASSPTGAGSYEQYF.